These 12 T cell receptor beta chains were all obtained from the same sample, sequenced in a study of CD4 T cell repertoires in COVID-19. The assay was immunoSEQ multiplex PCR, and TCRdb's table has in-frame clones only and misses some. The sample gives some 71,000 clones, about 83% of which show up once; about 0.5% is in the top ten. Sequencing used CD4+ T cells from peripheral blood, obtained after recovery from COVID-19. These receptors were obtained from a human donor who had COVID-19.

The table lists this clone with a few counts. V usage is TRBV7-8 and J usage is TRBJ1-6; D might be TRBD1 (6 bases). The V and J ends lost 6 bases and 10 bases respectively, with 19 bases between them. Germline CDR1 is SGHVS and CDR2 is FQNEAQ. There are 15 residues in the CDR3. In DNA, the CDR3 is TGTGCCAGCAGTGGACAACAGGGTTTTGAGTCACCCCTCCACTTT. Its protein is CASSGQQGFESPLHF.

The chain employs TRBV21-1 and TRBJ2-4. TRBV21-1 constitutes a pseudogene. The CDR3 is 13 residues long. CDR3 amino acids: CASALGTKNIQYF. CDR3 sequence (DNA): TGTGCCAGCGCACTAGGGACGAAAAACATTCAGTACTTC.

This clone occurred once. The rearrangement joins TRBV7-9 to TRBJ2-7, with D hard to call. The CDR3 has 14 amino acids. The V gene's germline CDR1 is SEHNR and CDR2 FQNEAQ (reference sequence). The germline V and J ends were trimmed by 5 bases and 2 bases, with 13 bases remaining between them. CDR3 DNA: TGTGCCAGCAGCCTGGGTGGGATCGCCTACGAGCAGTACTTC. The encoded protein is CASSLGGIAYEQYF.

The J gene is TRBJ1-2, the V gene TRBV28, with 9 positions matching TRBD1. This CDR3 spans 18 amino acids. Per the germline V gene, CDR1 is MDHEN and CDR2 is SYDVKM. V shed 5 bases and J 4 bases; nucleotides not matched to a gene: 17. The CDR3 region is CASSEGQGIFRGGYGYTF. CDR3 DNA: TGTGCCAGCAGTGAGGGACAGGGAATTTTTCGGGGTGGCTATGGCTACACCTTC.

V is TRBV6-5 and J is TRBJ1-2; 7 bases line up with TRBD1. This CDR3 is 12 amino acids long. After removal of 4 bases from V and 8 bases from J, the junction contained 4 bases not matched to a gene. Germline assignment: CDR1 MNHEY and CDR2 SVGAGI. The CDR3 region is CASSSPGQGYTF. In DNA form, the CDR3 reads TGTGCCAGCAGTTCCCCGGGACAGGGCTACACCTTC.

This chain connects TRBV15 to TRBJ2-5; 10 nucleotides line up with TRBD2. Trimming took 1 base from V and 5 from J; bases not matched to a gene: 13. The CDR3 is 18 residues long. The germline gives CDR1 LNHNV, CDR2 YYDKDF (reference sequence). DNA for the CDR3: TGTGCCACCAGCAGAGTTCGGACTAGCGGATCCCGAGGGGAGACCCAGTACTTC. It translates to CATSRVRTSGSRGETQYF. The complete variable domain, with remaining parts taken from reference TRBV15 and TRBJ2-5, reads DAMVIQNPRYQVTQFGKPVTLSCSQTLNHNVMYWYQQKSSQAPKLLFHYYDKDFNNEADTPDNFQSRRPNTSFCFLDIRSPGLGDTAMYLCATSRVRTSGSRGETQYFGPGTRLLVL.

The chain uses TRBV12-5 and TRBJ1-1; D gene unclear. Trimming took off 0 bases at V and 4 bases at J, with 27 bases between the two ends. Germline CDR1 is LGHNT and CDR2 is FRNRAP. The CDR3 runs to 20 residues. CDR3 residues: CASGLVPYDYMSDGSTEAFF. DNA of the CDR3: TGTGCTAGTGGTTTGGTACCCTATGACTATATGAGTGACGGGAGCACTGAAGCTTTCTTT.

This clone was counted a single time. The gene calls are TRBV19 and TRBJ2-3; D is possibly TRBD1 (6 bases). Trimming stripped 8 bases from V and 6 bases from J, with 18 bases between. The CDR3 length is 14 residues. Germline V lookup: CDR1 LNHDA, CDR2 SQIVND (reference sequence). The CDR3 spells CASQTTGTGDTQYF. The CDR3 DNA sequence: TGTGCCAGTCAAACTACAGGGACGGGGGATACGCAGTATTTT. Looking up the rest from reference TRBV19 and TRBJ2-3 gives the full variable domain: DGGITQSPKYLFRKEGQNVTLSCEQNLNHDAMYWYRQDPGQGLRLIYYSQIVNDFQKGDIAEGYSVSREKKESFPLTVTSAQKNPTAFYLCASQTTGTGDTQYFGPGTRLTVL.

The genes are TRBV10-3 and TRBJ1-5; 10 nucleotides line up with TRBD1. CDR1 is ENHRY, CDR2 SYGVKD, per germline. With V trimmed by 4 bases and J by 6 bases, 6 bases remained unmatched. The CDR3 sequence is 15 residues long. DNA for the CDR3: TGTGCCATCAGTGGCCACCGGGACAGGGGTCAGCCCCAGCATTTT. Its translation: CAISGHRDRGQPQHF.

This chain uses TRBV19 with TRBJ2-5; 8 bases line up with TRBD1. The germline V gene encodes CDR1 LNHDA and CDR2 SQIVND (reference sequence). Unmatched junction bases numbered 4, after V lost 5 bases and J lost 5 bases. The CDR3 is 13 amino acids. The CDR3 DNA follows: TGTGCCAGTAGTTTCGGACAGGGTGAGACCCAGTACTTC. Translation: CASSFGQGETQYF.

V is TRBV7-2 and J is TRBJ2-7; D is possibly TRBD2 (6 bases). Trimming shortened V by 5 bases and J by 2 bases, and 16 bases separated the two germline ends. The germline CDR1 and CDR2 sequences are SGHTA and FQGNSA. This CDR3 contains 15 residues. DNA of the CDR3: TGTGCCAGCAGCCGCCCGGGGACTCATGCCTACGAGCAGTACTTC. This sequence encodes CASSRPGTHAYEQYF.

This clone was detected a few times. This chain links TRBV15 with TRBJ2-5; 8 bases map to TRBD1. The CDR3 sequence is 14 residues long. The germline V gene encodes CDR1 LNHNV and CDR2 YYDKDF (reference sequence). The V gene end was trimmed by 2 bases and the J gene end by 5 bases; junction bases not matched to a gene: 4. The CDR3 DNA reads TGTGCCACCAGCAGACCTCAGGGGGCCGAGACCCAGTACTTC. Encoded protein: CATSRPQGAETQYF.